The 29 T cell receptor beta chains presented below share a single source sample, sequenced in a study of response to subunit inactivated influenza vaccine. TCRdb re-called the RT-PCR reads with MiXCR, one entry per CDR3 protein. The sample has about 520,000 distinct CDR3 sequences; about 25% are singletons. The sample consisted of CD4+ T cells sorted from PBMCs, taken less than 6 days after vaccination. These TCRs come from a man between 50 and 59 years old who received an inactivated influenza vaccine.

CDR3 coding DNA: TGTGCCAGCTCACCGGGACAGGGAACCTCTGGGGCCAACGTCCTGACTTTC. It is translated as CASSPGQGTSGANVLTF. The rearrangement uses TRBV14 and TRBJ2-6, with 9 bases identical to TRBD1. Germline CDR1 SGHDN, CDR2 FVKESK. The trim removed 8 bases at V and 0 bases at J, leaving 8 bases unmatched. This CDR3 has 17 residues.

This chain joins TRBV10-3 and TRBJ2-7; 9 bases align to TRBD2. The trim removed 6 bases at V and 3 bases at J, leaving 6 bases unmatched. This CDR3 is built from 14 residues. Germline CDR1 is ENHRY and CDR2 is SYGVKD. The CDR3, as DNA: TGTGCCATCAGCAAGGGACTAGCCGACTACGAGCAGTACTTC. Amino acids: CAISKGLADYEQYF.

This clonotype has more than one count but fewer than ten. The CDR3 reads CASSLGLREGTQYF. The DNA of the CDR3 is TGTGCCAGCAGCTTAGGCCTCAGGGAGGGTACGCAGTATTTT. The chain carries TRBV7-2 and TRBJ2-3; 7 bases align to TRBD2. Germline CDR1 reads SGHTA; CDR2 reads FQGNSA. This CDR3 region has 14 residues. The trim removed 1 base at V and 8 bases at J, leaving 6 bases unmatched.

This clonotype showed up just a few times. This chain connects TRBV28 to TRBJ2-5, with a tentative D call TRBD2 (6 bases). The CDR3 runs 14 residues. Per germline, CDR1 MDHEN and CDR2 SYDVKM. V lost 7 bases and J 4 bases, leaving 16 bases between the germline ends. CDR3: CASTPLRGRETQYF. CDR3 bases: TGTGCCAGCACCCCCCTGCGGGGCCGAGAGACCCAGTACTTC.

The V and J genes are TRBV7-2 and TRBJ1-1; D gene uncertain. V was clipped by 2 bases and J by 7 bases, with 8 bases between them. This CDR3 comprises 12 residues. Germline-derived CDR1 and CDR2 are SGHTA and FQGNSA. The CDR3 DNA reads as TGTGCCAGCAGCTTATACCCTCTTGAAGCTTTCTTT. It encodes CASSLYPLEAFF.

This clonotype was seen more than once but under ten times. The J gene is TRBJ2-2, the V gene TRBV6-5; D is unresolved. The CDR3 runs 15 residues. The germline V gene has CDR1 MNHEY and CDR2 SVGAGI. V gave up 5 bases and J gave up 1 base, with 11 bases separating them. In DNA form, the CDR3 reads TGTGCCAGCAGTAACCTCGCCCGGAACACCGGGGAGCTGTTTTTT. As protein: CASSNLARNTGELFF.

This clonotype was detected only once. V gene TRBV10-3 combines with J gene TRBJ2-7, with D possibly matching TRBD1 (6 bases). Trimming removed 10 bases from V and 4 bases from J, with 20 bases in between. Germline V gene lookup returns CDR1 ENHRY and CDR2 SYGVKD. The CDR3 has 14 residues. For the CDR3, the DNA is TGTGCCACGATGGGACAACCGGGGCAGTACGAGCAGTACTTC. This gives the protein CATMGQPGQYEQYF.

The chain is built from TRBV6-2 or TRBV6-3 and TRBJ1-2; D gene ambiguous. The CDR3 runs 16 residues. Trimming pared 2 bases from V and 6 bases from J, leaving 19 bases between. The V gene's germline CDR1 is MNHEY and CDR2 SVGEGT. The CDR3 protein is CASSYLPFRLQDGYTF. The CDR3 coding sequence is TGTGCCAGCAGTTACCTCCCCTTCAGACTCCAGGATGGCTACACCTTC.

V usage is TRBV10-2 and J usage is TRBJ2-1; 8 bases line up with TRBD1. This CDR3 comprises 15 residues. V shed 6 bases and J 2 bases; nucleotides not matched to a gene: 6. Germline CDR1 is WSHSY and CDR2 is SAAADI. CDR3 DNA: TGCGCCAGCAGCATTGACAGGGGTCCCTACAATGAGCAGTTCTTC. This codes for CASSIDRGPYNEQFF.

In this sample, this clonotype turned up a few times. The V and J genes are TRBV12-3 or TRBV12-4 and TRBJ2-7; 14 bases align to TRBD2. J lost 6 bases, V lost 2 bases, and 3 bases had no gene match. The CDR3 consists of 15 residues. Here the CDR3 reads CASSLRLAGGVEQYF. For the CDR3, the DNA is TGTGCCAGCAGTTTACGACTAGCGGGAGGGGTCGAGCAGTACTTC.

This clonotype was seen a handful of times. The gene calls are TRBV12-3 or TRBV12-4 and TRBJ1-2; tentative D call: TRBD1 (5 bases). This CDR3 contains 13 residues. With 3 bases removed from V and 7 bases from J, the gap between germline ends came to 12 bases. The CDR3 sequence is CASSFSGSGGYTF. As DNA, the CDR3 is TGTGCCAGCAGTTTCTCAGGGTCGGGTGGCTACACCTTC.

This sequence joins TRBV5-1 and TRBJ2-7, with no clear D. Germline V CDR1 and CDR2: SGHRS, YFSETQ. There are 15 residues in the CDR3. Trimming removed 0 bases at V and 1 base at J, with 11 bases between. The chain's CDR3 is CASSLAGFSSYEQYF. The CDR3 DNA sequence: TGCGCCAGCAGCTTGGCGGGCTTCTCTTCCTACGAGCAGTACTTC.

This clonotype was found a few times. This chain links TRBV30 with TRBJ2-6; 7 bases agree with TRBD2. The CDR3 is 13 amino acids. Germline lookup yields CDR1 GTSNPN and CDR2 SVGIG (reference sequence). CDR3 in DNA: TGTGCTTTGGGGGGGGTCGGGGCCAACGTCCTGACTTTC. It codes for CALGGVGANVLTF.

This clonotype was seen only a few times. This chain uses TRBV4-3 with TRBJ2-2, with 7 nucleotides matching TRBD2. CDR3 length: 16 residues. Per the germline V gene, CDR1 is LGHNA and CDR2 is YSLEER. V shed 1 base, J shed 4 bases, and the junction held 6 bases outside the gene matches. In nucleotides, the CDR3 is TGCGCCAGCAGCCAAGGAGGAGCGGGGAGCACCGGGGAGCTGTTTTTT. This sequence encodes CASSQGGAGSTGELFF.

There are a few counts of this clonotype. The rearrangement joins TRBV7-2 to TRBJ2-5, with D possibly matching TRBD2 (5 bases). The ends were cut back, 5 bases at V and 0 bases at J, with 16 bases in the middle. CDR1 SGHTA and CDR2 FQGNSA come from the germline V gene. The CDR3 contains 16 residues. Written as DNA, the CDR3 is TGTGCCAGCAGCGTCCGAGGTTACGGGGACCAAGAGACCCAGTACTTC. This gives the protein CASSVRGYGDQETQYF. Using reference TRBV7-2 and TRBJ2-5 for the parts outside the CDR3, the full variable domain is GAGVSQSPSNKVTEKGKDVELRCDPISGHTALYWYRQSLGQGLEFLIYFQGNSAPDKSGLPSDRFSAERTGGSVSTLTIQRTQQEDSAVYLCASSVRGYGDQETQYFGPGTRLLVL.

The chain combines TRBV20-1 with TRBJ2-1; perhaps TRBD2 as D (6 bases). Germline assignment: CDR1 DFQATT and CDR2 SNEGSKA (reference sequence). The V end was cut by 3 bases, the J end by 8 bases, with 17 bases between. CDR3 length: 14 amino acids. Here the CDR3 reads CSARGRDLWDEQFF. The CDR3 bases are TGCAGTGCTAGGGGGCGGGACCTTTGGGATGAGCAGTTCTTC.

The genes are TRBV7-9 and TRBJ1-2; D call uncertain. The ends were cut back, 11 bases at V and 5 bases at J, with 18 bases in the middle. The CDR3 spans 13 residues. CDR1 is SEHNR, CDR2 FQNEAQ, per germline (reference sequence). As DNA, the CDR3 is TGTGCCGGCGAATCTACACAAAAATATGGCTACACCTTC. It is translated as CAGESTQKYGYTF.

This clonotype has a handful of counts. J is TRBJ2-3 and V is TRBV29-1; 9 positions agree with TRBD2. J gave up 8 bases and V 1 base, and 7 bases lay outside the gene matches. Germline V CDR1 and CDR2: SQVTM, ANQGSEA. This CDR3 spans 14 amino acids. Here the CDR3 DNA reads TGCAGCGTTGAAGCCGCGACTAGCGGTTTTACGCAGTATTTT. Translating gives CSVEAATSGFTQYF.

A few counts support this clonotype. This chain links TRBV7-2 with TRBJ2-1; D may be TRBD1 or TRBD2 (5 bases each). The CDR3 runs 16 residues. Germline CDR1 SGHTA, CDR2 FQGNSA. The ends were cut back, 5 bases at V and 1 base at J, with 15 bases in the middle. As DNA, the CDR3 is TGTGCCAGCAGCAATGCCGGGACCAGATCCTACAATGAGCAGTTCTTC. It translates to CASSNAGTRSYNEQFF.

This clonotype was observed a handful of times. V and J are TRBV20-1 and TRBJ1-6; D remains ambiguous. This CDR3 has 15 amino acids. Trimming removed 0 bases from V and 0 bases from J, with 6 bases in between. Germline CDR1 DFQATT, CDR2 SNEGSKA (reference sequence). CDR3 loop: CSARDRSSYNSPLHF. CDR3 sequence (DNA): TGCAGTGCTAGAGATCGGAGCTCCTATAATTCACCCCTCCACTTT.

V usage is TRBV3-1 and J usage is TRBJ1-1; no reliable D call. V lost 1 base and J 7 bases, leaving 7 bases between the germline ends. CDR3 length: 12 amino acids. The germline CDR1 and CDR2 sequences are LGHDT and YNNKEL (reference sequence). CDR3 residues: CASSQGRGEAFF. In DNA form, the CDR3 reads TGTGCCAGCAGCCAAGGGCGGGGTGAAGCTTTCTTT. Supplemented by reference TRBV3-1 and TRBJ1-1, the full variable domain reads DTAVSQTPKYLVTQMGNDKSIKCEQNLGHDTMYWYKQDSKKFLKIMFSYNNKELIINETVPNRFSPKSPDKAHLNLHINSLELGDSAVYFCASSQGRGEAFFGQGTRLTVV.

The chain recombines TRBV7-9 with TRBJ2-1; 8 bases fit TRBD1. The junction had 5 bases not matched to a gene; V was cut back by 3 bases and J by 7 bases. This CDR3 contains 14 residues. The germline gives CDR1 SEHNR, CDR2 FQNEAQ (reference sequence). The CDR3 is CASSFSGGKNEQFF. CDR3 sequence (DNA): TGTGCCAGCAGCTTCTCAGGGGGCAAGAATGAGCAGTTCTTC.

The V gene is TRBV4-3, the J gene TRBJ2-7; TRBD2 is a possible D gene (7 bases). The CDR3 loop spans 16 amino acids. Between the trimmed V and J ends, which lost 4 bases and 6 bases, there was a span of 22 bases. CDR1 is LGHNA and CDR2 is YSLEER in the germline V gene. DNA for the CDR3: TGCGCCAGCAGCCCCCAGTTTTCGGGGGGCTTGGGCGAGCAGTACTTC. It yields the protein CASSPQFSGGLGEQYF.

This clonotype showed up just a few times. The J gene is TRBJ2-7, the V gene TRBV5-1; possible D gene TRBD1, 5 bases. The V gene lost 2 bases and the J gene lost 4 bases, with 10 bases spanning the gap. The CDR3 consists of 13 residues. Per germline, CDR1 SGHRS and CDR2 YFSETQ. DNA for the CDR3: TGCGCCAGCAGCTTTGACAGAGATTACGAGCAGTACTTC. Its translation is CASSFDRDYEQYF.

At least ten counts were recorded for this clonotype. The chain employs TRBV20-1 and TRBJ2-7; TRBD2 matches 8 bases. Per germline, CDR1 DFQATT and CDR2 SNEGSKA (reference sequence). The ends lost 0 bases at V and 12 bases at J; junction bases unmatched: 10. The CDR3 loop spans 13 amino acids. CDR3 sequence reads: CSARDSSGGPPYF. CDR3 in DNA: TGCAGTGCTAGAGATTCGTCGGGAGGGCCCCCGTACTTC.

A few counts support this clonotype. The chain couples TRBV10-3 to TRBJ2-7; no firm D call. V lost 3 bases to trimming and J lost 2 bases, with 8 bases between them. The germline gives CDR1 ENHRY, CDR2 SYGVKD. The CDR3 covers 13 residues. The CDR3 is CAISDGIPYEQYF. The CDR3 nucleotides are TGTGCCATCAGTGACGGCATCCCCTACGAGCAGTACTTC.

Only a few counts were recorded for this clonotype. V is TRBV5-1 and J is TRBJ1-1, with D perhaps TRBD1 (5 bases). Germline CDR1 is SGHRS and CDR2 is YFSETQ. V was cut by 0 bases and J by 1 base, with 7 bases left in between. This CDR3 region has 14 residues. Here the CDR3 reads CASSLGDGNTEAFF. CDR3 nucleotides: TGCGCCAGCAGCTTGGGGGACGGGAACACTGAAGCTTTCTTT. The variable domain in full, completed from reference TRBV5-1 and TRBJ1-1, reads KAGVTQTPRYLIKTRGQQVTLSCSPISGHRSVSWYQQTPGQGLQFLFEYFSETQRNKGNFPGRFSGRQFSNSRSEMNVSTLELGDSALYLCASSLGDGNTEAFFGQGTRLTVV.

This clonotype appeared a few times. This chain joins TRBV5-1 and TRBJ2-1, with 8 nucleotides matching TRBD1. Per germline, CDR1 SGHRS and CDR2 YFSETQ. The V and J ends lost 3 bases and 6 bases, in that order; junction bases with no gene match: 5. This CDR3 contains 14 residues. Here the CDR3 reads CASSSDRGFNEQFF. The CDR3 coding sequence is TGCGCCAGCAGCTCAGACAGGGGTTTCAATGAGCAGTTCTTC.

V is TRBV10-3 and J is TRBJ2-1, with 8 positions matching TRBD2. The CDR3 consists of 16 residues. The V segment lost 10 bases and the J segment 0 bases; nucleotides outside the gene matches: 11. Germline loops: CDR1 ENHRY, CDR2 SYGVKD. The CDR3 reads CATEASGGLSYNEQFF. The CDR3 bases are TGTGCCACGGAGGCGAGCGGGGGTCTCTCCTACAATGAGCAGTTCTTC.